This T cell receptor beta chain was recovered during a study of response to subunit inactivated influenza vaccine (dated by TCRdb to 2017 to 2018). Some background on the complete study: Deep quantitative T cell receptor repertoire profiling was used in the study to track responses to a trivalent subunit inactivated influenza vaccine. Broad study findings and their caveats: The authors suggested that each seasonal influenza vaccination may recruit only a limited number of new T cells.

Library creation used RT-PCR. Sequencing instrument: Illumina HiSeq 2500. Through fastp at Q25 and MiXCR, TCRdb rebuilt clones from the public reads, retaining in-frame beta chains. Merged by CDR3 protein, the rows form single entries marked with the most common genes and DNA. This sample holds 800,000 or so distinct CDR3 sequences; approximately 22% were observed only once. 10% of the sample belongs to the ten largest clones. This clonotype came up a few times. The specificity of this receptor is unknown. Base qualities were left out, and no much larger clone turns up one base away. Including cysteine and phenylalanine, the CDR3 has 15 amino acids. Only CDR3 DNA is held: 45 bases, read in frame from base 1. The V and J ends are trimmed by 1 base and 0 bases, leaving 9 bases between them. The germline V gene yields MGHRA for CDR1 and YSYEKL for CDR2.

The receptor was isolated from a man in his fifties or sixties who received an inactivated influenza vaccine. Donor details come from another sample of the same person, matched by shared clones. The chain uses TRBV4-1 and TRBJ1-1; the D gene is perhaps TRBD1, from 5 matching bases. This specimen was PBMCs from blood, taken around 5 days after vaccination. Here is the DNA: TGCGCCAGCAGCCAAGCAGACAGCTTGAACACTGAAGCTTTCTTT. This yields the protein CASSQADSLNTEAFF.